Below, 14 T cell receptor beta chains from the same sample are listed, as sequenced in a study of vaccination effects on CD4 cells after COVID-19. These receptors lack a known antigen. Only in-frame clones appear in the TCRdb table, and some are missing; sequencing was by immunoSEQ multiplex PCR. This sample has fewer than 75,000 clones; around 85% occur once, and the top ten carry about 2.4%. With about 9 days of culture completed, CD4+ T cells were isolated. Each participant was administered two doses of either the BNT162b2 or the mRNA-1273 vaccine. This material consisted of CD4+ T cells from PBMCs cultured without peptide, taken after COVID-19 vaccination. Receptor source: a human donor who received a COVID-19 vaccine.

V is TRBV6-5 and J is TRBJ1-5; 7 nucleotides agree with TRBD1. Per the germline V gene, CDR1 is MNHEY and CDR2 is SVGAGI. CDR3 length: 15 amino acids. V dropped 6 bases and J dropped 3; count of bases not matched to a gene: 8. CDR3 sequence (DNA): TGTGCCAGCAGCTCACGACAGGGTGACAATCAGCCCCAGCATTTT. It codes for CASSSRQGDNQPQHF.

The chain joins TRBV5-8 to TRBJ1-1; a possible D gene is TRBD1 (5 bases). The germline gives CDR1 SGHTS, CDR2 YDEGEE. V was pared by 7 bases and J by 2 bases, with 27 bases between. The CDR3 runs 18 residues. CDR3 protein: CASPVGVYSMGLNTEAFF. The CDR3 region has the DNA TGTGCCAGCCCCGTGGGTGTTTACAGTATGGGACTCAACACTGAAGCTTTCTTT.

V usage is TRBV5-1 and J usage is TRBJ2-2; D is ambiguous. Deletions cut 0 bases from V and 0 bases from J, with 9 bases between. CDR1 and CDR2 from the germline V gene are SGHRS and YFSETQ. The CDR3 covers 16 residues. The CDR3 bases are TGCGCCAGCAGCTTGGACAGCCTTTCGAACACCGGGGAGCTGTTTTTT. Translation: CASSLDSLSNTGELFF.

The genes are TRBV5-1 and TRBJ2-3; 14 bases map to TRBD2. V lost 3 bases and J lost 6; bases outside the gene matches: 3. There are 15 residues in the CDR3. Per the germline V gene, CDR1 is SGHRS and CDR2 is YFSETQ. The CDR3 DNA follows: TGCGCCAGCAGCTCGGGACTAGCGGGGGCTGATACGCAGTATTTT. Its protein is CASSSGLAGADTQYF.

The V and J genes are TRBV7-2 and TRBJ1-2; weak D call: TRBD1 (5 bases). CDR1 SGHTA and CDR2 FQGNSA come from the germline V gene. Trimming stripped 6 bases from V and 4 bases from J, with 18 bases between. The CDR3 is 15 amino acids. CDR3 protein: CASSPDTVRSYGYTF. CDR3 nucleotides: TGTGCCAGCAGTCCGGACACGGTACGGAGCTATGGCTACACCTTC.

V usage is TRBV24-1 and J usage is TRBJ1-5; 8 nucleotides agree with TRBD1. Germline assignment: CDR1 KGHDR and CDR2 SFDVKD. This CDR3 has 16 amino acids. Trimming cost V 4 bases and J 3 bases; bases outside gene matches: 7. The CDR3 loop is CATSDPGQADNQPQHF. The CDR3 DNA follows: TGTGCCACCAGTGACCCGGGACAGGCCGACAATCAGCCCCAGCATTTT.

This clone turned up a few times. This sequence joins TRBV13 and TRBJ2-2, with 10 nucleotides matching TRBD1. J gave up 2 bases and V 5 bases, and 8 bases lay outside the gene matches. Germline CDR1 reads PRHDT; CDR2 reads FYEKMQ (reference sequence). The CDR3 is 17 amino acids. CDR3 sequence reads: CASSASDRGRNTGELFF. The DNA of the CDR3 is TGTGCCAGCAGCGCTAGCGACAGGGGGCGAAACACCGGGGAGCTGTTTTTT.

The V gene is TRBV7-2, the J gene TRBJ2-4; D remains unclear. The V gene lost 0 bases and the J gene lost 8 bases, with 8 bases spanning the gap. The CDR3 extends over 13 amino acids. The germline gives CDR1 SGHTA, CDR2 FQGNSA. The CDR3 DNA sequence: TGTGCCAGCAGCTTAGCCCGAACCGACATTCAGTACTTC. Its translation: CASSLARTDIQYF.

The chain links TRBV12-3 or TRBV12-4 to TRBJ2-3; D is undetermined. There are 13 residues in the CDR3. The V end lost 6 bases, the J end lost 7 bases, and 14 bases lay between the germline ends. DNA for the CDR3: TGTGCCAGCAGCCGCCGGACGGAGAATACGCAGTATTTT. Amino acid sequence: CASSRRTENTQYF.

This rearrangement joins TRBV5-5 to TRBJ2-7; 9 nucleotides align to TRBD2. This CDR3 has 15 amino acids. From germline, CDR1 is SGHKS and CDR2 YYEKEE (reference sequence). V trimming: 4 bases; J trimming: 4 bases; junction bases outside the gene matches: 9. For the CDR3, the DNA is TGTGCCAGCAGCCCTTTAGCGGGGGAGTTATACGAGCAGTACGTC. It encodes CASSPLAGELYEQYV.

This chain connects TRBV29-1 to TRBJ1-3; D ambiguous. Trimming stripped 3 bases from V and 4 bases from J, with 4 bases between. This CDR3 region has 11 residues. Germline V gives CDR1 SQVTM, CDR2 ANQGSEA. CDR3 residues: CSVEKGNTIYF. The CDR3 DNA reads as TGCAGCGTTGAGAAGGGAAACACCATATATTTT. The full variable domain, its missing parts supplied by reference TRBV29-1 and TRBJ1-3, is SAVISQKPSRDICQRGTSLTIQCQVDSQVTMMFWYRQQPGQSLTLIATANQGSEATYESGFVIDKFPISRPNLTFSTLTVSNMSPEDSSIYLCSVEKGNTIYFGEGSWLTVV.

The CDR3 DNA reads as TGTGCCAGCAGCTTATATTCCCCGGACCAGGCGGTGAACACTGAAGCTTTCTTT. This translates into CASSLYSPDQAVNTEAFF. The chain recombines TRBV7-6 with TRBJ1-1; D gene ambiguous. Germline V gene sequence: CDR1 SGHVS, CDR2 FNYEAQ. V was cut by 2 bases and J by 0 bases, with 19 bases left in between. This CDR3 spans 18 amino acids.

This sequence joins TRBV15 and TRBJ1-3, with 10 bases matching TRBD1. Trimming cost V 0 bases and J 1 base; bases outside gene matches: 3. Germline values: CDR1 LNHNV, CDR2 YYDKDF (reference sequence). This CDR3 region has 17 residues. DNA of the CDR3: TGTGCCACCAGCAGAGATTGGGGACAGGGGTCTGGAAACACCATATATTTT. It translates to CATSRDWGQGSGNTIYF.

The chain couples TRBV5-4 to TRBJ2-3; D possibly corresponds to TRBD2 (5 bases). The CDR3 is 14 residues long. Germline V gives CDR1 SGHNT, CDR2 YYREEE (reference sequence). V was pared by 2 bases and J by 1 base, with 8 bases between. This CDR3 is CASSFEGGTDTQYF. The CDR3 DNA is TGTGCCAGCAGCTTTGAGGGTGGCACAGATACGCAGTATTTT.